This TCR beta chain came from a study of T cell changes during pregnancy in multiple sclerosis. The CDR3 has 15 amino acids. The V end lost 1 base, the J end lost 1 base, and 9 bases lay between the germline ends. Germline V gene data show CDR1 as WSHSY and CDR2 as SAAADI. Assay: immunoSEQ multiplex PCR; the TCRdb copy retains only in-frame clones and omits some. The table has about 32,000 clones, roughly 89% seen once. The sample was CD4+ T cells from peripheral blood mononuclear cells, taken after pregnancy. This chain joins TRBV10-2 and TRBJ2-3; TRBD2 might be the D (7 bases). The receptor was isolated from a female donor in good health, enrolled as a control in a pregnancy study. The CDR3 region has the DNA TGCGCCAGCAGTGAGTGGGGGGGGCGCACAGATACGCAGTATTTT. Translating it yields CASSEWGGRTDTQYF.